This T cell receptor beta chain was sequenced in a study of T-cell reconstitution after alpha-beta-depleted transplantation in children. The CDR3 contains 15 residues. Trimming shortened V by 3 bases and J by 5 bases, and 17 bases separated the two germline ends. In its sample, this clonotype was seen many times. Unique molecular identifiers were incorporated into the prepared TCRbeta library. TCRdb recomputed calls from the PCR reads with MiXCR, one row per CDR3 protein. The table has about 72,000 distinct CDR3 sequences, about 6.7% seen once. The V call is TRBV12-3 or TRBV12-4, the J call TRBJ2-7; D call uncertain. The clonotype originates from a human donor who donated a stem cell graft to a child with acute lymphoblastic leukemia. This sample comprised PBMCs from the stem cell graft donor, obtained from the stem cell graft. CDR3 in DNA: TGTGCCAGCAGTTTCACTGCCTATAACCTCCACGAGCAGTACTTC. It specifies CASSFTAYNLHEQYF.